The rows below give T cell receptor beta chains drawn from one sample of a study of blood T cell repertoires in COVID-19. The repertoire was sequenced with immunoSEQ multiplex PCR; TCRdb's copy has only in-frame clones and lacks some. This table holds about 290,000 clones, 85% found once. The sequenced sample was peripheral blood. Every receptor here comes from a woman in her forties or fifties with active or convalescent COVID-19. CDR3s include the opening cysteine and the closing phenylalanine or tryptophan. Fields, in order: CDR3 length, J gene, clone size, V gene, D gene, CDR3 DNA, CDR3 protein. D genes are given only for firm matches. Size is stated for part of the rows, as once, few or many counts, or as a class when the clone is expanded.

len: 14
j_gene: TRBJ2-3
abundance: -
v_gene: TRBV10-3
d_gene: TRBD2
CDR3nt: TGTGCCATCTGGACTAGCGGTAGCACAGATACGCAGTATTTT
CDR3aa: CAIWTSGSTDTQYF

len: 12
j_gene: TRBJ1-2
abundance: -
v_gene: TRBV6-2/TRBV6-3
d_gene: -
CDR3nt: TGTGCCAGCAGTTCCGGTCTCTATGGCTACACCTTC
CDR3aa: CASSSGLYGYTF

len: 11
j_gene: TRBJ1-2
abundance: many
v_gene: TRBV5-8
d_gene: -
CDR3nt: TGTGCCAGCTGGGCCCAGTATGGCTACACCTTC
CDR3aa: CASWAQYGYTF

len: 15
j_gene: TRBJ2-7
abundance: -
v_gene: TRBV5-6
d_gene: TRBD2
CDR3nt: TGTGCCAGCAGCTTGGGACTAGCGGGGTCCTACGAGCAGTACTTC
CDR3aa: CASSLGLAGSYEQYF

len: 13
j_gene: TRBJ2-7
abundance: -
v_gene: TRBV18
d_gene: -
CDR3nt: TGTGCCAGCTCACCCCAAGAGGGCTCCGAGCAGTACTTC
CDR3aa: CASSPQEGSEQYF

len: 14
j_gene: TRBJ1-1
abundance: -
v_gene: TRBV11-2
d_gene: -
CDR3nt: TGTGCCAGCAAAATTATTACAGGGTCCACTGAAGCTTTCTTT
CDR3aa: CASKIITGSTEAFF

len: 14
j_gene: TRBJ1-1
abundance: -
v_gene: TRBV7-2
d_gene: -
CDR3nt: TGTGCCAGCAGCTTACGGGAAAGGAACACTGAAGCTTTCTTT
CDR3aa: CASSLRERNTEAFF

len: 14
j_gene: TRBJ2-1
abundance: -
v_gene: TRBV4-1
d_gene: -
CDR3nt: TGCGCCAGCAGCCAGGGCACTAGGACCAATGAGCAGTTCTTC
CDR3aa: CASSQGTRTNEQFF

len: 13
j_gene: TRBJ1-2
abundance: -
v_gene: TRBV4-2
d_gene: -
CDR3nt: TGTGCCAGCAGCCAAGTATCACAGTATGGCTACACCTTC
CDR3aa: CASSQVSQYGYTF

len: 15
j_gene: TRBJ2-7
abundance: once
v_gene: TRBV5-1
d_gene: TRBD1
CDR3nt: TGCGCCAGCAGCTTGGACGGGACAGGGGGCTACGAGCAGTACTTC
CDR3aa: CASSLDGTGGYEQYF

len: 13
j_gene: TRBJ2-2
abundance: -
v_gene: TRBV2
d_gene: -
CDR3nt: TGTGCCAGCTCAGAGACGGGCACCGGGGAGCTGTTTTTT
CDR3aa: CASSETGTGELFF

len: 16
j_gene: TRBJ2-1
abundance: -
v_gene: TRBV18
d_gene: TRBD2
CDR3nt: TGTGCCAGCTCACTTATAGCGGGATTGGCTCCGAATGAGCAGTTCTTC
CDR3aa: CASSLIAGLAPNEQFF

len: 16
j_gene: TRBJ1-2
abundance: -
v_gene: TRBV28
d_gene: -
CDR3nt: TGTGCCAGCAGTTCCCACCTCAGGGGAGTCGGCTATGGCTACACCTTC
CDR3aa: CASSSHLRGVGYGYTF

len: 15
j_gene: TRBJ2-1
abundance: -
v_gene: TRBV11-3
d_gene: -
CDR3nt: TGTGCCAGCAGCCCAAGCGGGACAACTTACAATGAGCAGTTCTTC
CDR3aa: CASSPSGTTYNEQFF

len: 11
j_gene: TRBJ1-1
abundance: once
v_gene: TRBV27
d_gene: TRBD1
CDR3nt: TGTGCCAGCAGCCAGGGGGCTGTAGCTTTCTTT
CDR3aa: CASSQGAVAFF

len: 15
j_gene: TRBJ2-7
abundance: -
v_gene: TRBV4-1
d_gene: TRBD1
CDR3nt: TGCGCCAGCAGCCCCTTTTGGACAGGCGCCTACGAGCAGTACTTC
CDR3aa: CASSPFWTGAYEQYF